This TCR beta chain was identified in a study of a mutant IDH1 vaccine in newly diagnosed glioma. Study information: Among treated patients, approximately 62% were male and approximately 40% female, and mean age was about 40 years.

Repertoires were generated with immunoSEQ multiplex PCR, while TCRdb's copy carries only in-frame clones and drops some. The table shows approximately 60,000 clones, with approximately 81% occurring only once. A remark on this clone: What it binds is unknown.

The germline V gene encodes CDR1 PRHDT and CDR2 FYEKMQ (reference sequence). V lost 6 bases to trimming and J lost 0 bases, with 5 bases between them. The CDR3 is made up of 12 amino acids. Overall study findings and caveats: There were vaccine-induced immune responses in under 95% of the patients. Seemingly, pseudoprogression had no relation to changes in the top peripheral T cell clonotypes.

Documented time point: week 23, last vaccination. A single vaccine dose contained 300 ug of mutant IDH1 20-mer peptide, and topical imiquimod was used with it. This chain uses TRBV13 with TRBJ2-5; no firm D call. The TCR was taken from a man aged 25-45 years with glioma. The specimen was PBMCs, collected from a glioma patient whose treatment included an IDH1 peptide vaccine. This CDR3 is CASSRDQETQYF. The DNA of the CDR3 is TGTGCCAGCAGTCGCGACCAAGAGACCCAGTACTTC.